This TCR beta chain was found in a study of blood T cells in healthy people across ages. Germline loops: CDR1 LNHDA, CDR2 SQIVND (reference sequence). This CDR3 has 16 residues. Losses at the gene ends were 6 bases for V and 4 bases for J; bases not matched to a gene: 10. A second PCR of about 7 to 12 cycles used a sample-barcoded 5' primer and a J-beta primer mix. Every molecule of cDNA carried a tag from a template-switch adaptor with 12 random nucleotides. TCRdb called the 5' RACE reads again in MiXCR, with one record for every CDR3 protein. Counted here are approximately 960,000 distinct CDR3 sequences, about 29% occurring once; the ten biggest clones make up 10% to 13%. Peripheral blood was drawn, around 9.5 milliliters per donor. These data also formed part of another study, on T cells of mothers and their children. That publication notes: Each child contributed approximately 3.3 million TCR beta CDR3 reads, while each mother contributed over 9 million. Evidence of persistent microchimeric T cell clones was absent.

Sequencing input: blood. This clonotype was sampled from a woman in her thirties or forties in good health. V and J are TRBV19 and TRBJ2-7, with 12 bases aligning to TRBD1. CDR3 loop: CASSPLGDRGRYEQYF. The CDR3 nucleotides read TGTGCCAGTAGCCCCCTCGGGGACAGGGGGCGGTACGAGCAGTACTTC.